One sample yielded the 27 T cell receptor beta chains listed below, sequenced in a study of cytomegalovirus exposure and HLA in healthy donors. This PCR relied on a set of 60 Vbeta primers and 13 Jbeta primers. The method was immunoSEQ multiplex PCR; TCRdb's version includes in-frame clones alone and lacks a portion of them. The sample contains roughly 160,000 clones, approximately 80% of which appear only once. Sequenced sample: PBMCs. All receptors derive from a man over 45 in good health and CMV-seropositive.

The V call is TRBV7-2, the J call TRBJ2-4; D gene ambiguous. Trimming pared 1 base from V and 4 bases from J, leaving 8 bases between. Germline CDR1 and CDR2: SGHTA and FQGNSA. CDR3 size: 14 residues. The chain's CDR3 is CASSLDTVKNIQYF. The CDR3 DNA reads as TGTGCCAGCAGCTTAGATACAGTTAAAAACATTCAGTACTTC.

The V and J genes are TRBV19 and TRBJ2-3; 8 bases agree with TRBD1. Trimming took 5 bases from V and 0 from J; bases not matched to a gene: 7. The germline V gene has CDR1 LNHDA and CDR2 SQIVND (reference sequence). The CDR3 extends over 16 amino acids. CDR3 bases: TGTGCCAGTAGTCTTACGGGACAGGAAAGCACAGATACGCAGTATTTT. Translation: CASSLTGQESTDTQYF.

The J gene is TRBJ2-7, the V gene TRBV7-2; 13 bases map to TRBD2. After removal of 4 bases from V and 3 bases from J, the junction contained 3 bases not matched to a gene. This CDR3 is 15 amino acids long. In germline, CDR1 is SGHTA, CDR2 FQGNSA. This chain's CDR3 is CASSSRTSGGYEQYF. CDR3 DNA: TGTGCCAGCAGCTCCCGGACTAGCGGGGGCTACGAGCAGTACTTC.

The gene calls are TRBV4-3 and TRBJ1-6; no firm D call. Germline V lookup: CDR1 LGHNA, CDR2 YSLEER. V lost 0 bases, J lost 9 bases, and 18 bases lay in between. This CDR3 comprises 17 residues. CDR3 nucleotide sequence: TGCGCCAGCAGCCAAGAACTCGGGGTAGTGTTCAGTTCACCCCTCCACTTT. This translates into CASSQELGVVFSSPLHF.

This chain uses TRBV4-3 with TRBJ2-3; 9 bases map to TRBD2. J lost 2 bases, V lost 5 bases, and 8 bases had no gene match. This CDR3 has 16 amino acids. Germline values: CDR1 LGHNA, CDR2 YSLEER. CDR3 bases: TGCGCCAGCAGCTCGCGGGGGGGCCGATCCACAGATACGCAGTATTTT. It specifies CASSSRGGRSTDTQYF.

The V and J genes are TRBV6-1 and TRBJ1-1; 8 positions agree with TRBD1. This CDR3 contains 19 residues. V shed 2 bases, J shed 1 base, and the junction held 15 bases outside the gene matches. Germline assignment: CDR1 MNHNS and CDR2 SASEGT. Here the CDR3 DNA reads TGTGCCAGCAGTGAATACCACGGACAGGGTTTTTTGCGGAACACTGAAGCTTTCTTT. Translated: CASSEYHGQGFLRNTEAFF.

The rearrangement joins TRBV5-5 to TRBJ2-5; 7 positions agree with TRBD1. The J call is uncertain, as TRBJ2-7 better fits the DNA end. The germline V gene has CDR1 SGHKS and CDR2 YYEKEE (reference sequence). This CDR3 is 15 amino acids long. CDR3 sequence: CASSLATGFVYEQYF. CDR3 bases: TGTGCCAGCAGCTTGGCGACAGGGTTCGTCTACGAGCAGTACTTC.

The J gene is TRBJ1-5, the V gene TRBV7-2; unclear D gene. Germline lookup yields CDR1 SGHTA and CDR2 FQGNSA. V lost 4 bases, J lost 0 bases, and 13 bases lay in between. The CDR3 spans 16 residues. CDR3 residues: CASSSLAGYSNQPQHF. In DNA, the CDR3 is TGTGCCAGCAGCTCTCTTGCCGGTTATAGCAATCAGCCCCAGCATTTT.

V usage is TRBV14 and J usage is TRBJ2-7; D is perhaps TRBD2 (5 bases). The V and J ends lost 4 bases and 0 bases respectively, with 19 bases between them. The CDR3 extends over 17 amino acids. Germline CDR1 reads SGHDN; CDR2 reads FVKESK. CDR3 DNA: TGTGCCAGCAGCCCCTCTGGAGGAACTTTCAGCTCCTACGAGCAGTACTTC. It is translated as CASSPSGGTFSSYEQYF.

CDR3 loop: CASRTSGSTDTQYF. CDR3 in DNA: TGTGCCAGCAGAACAAGCGGGAGCACAGATACGCAGTATTTT. The V call is TRBV6-1, the J call TRBJ2-3, with D perhaps TRBD2 (6 bases). The CDR3 has 14 amino acids. Per the germline V gene, CDR1 is MNHNS and CDR2 is SASEGT. V lost 6 bases and J lost 0, with 10 bases in between.

This clone was seen more than once but under ten times. V is TRBV5-1 and J is TRBJ2-7, with TRBD2 matching over 10 bases. There are 15 residues in the CDR3. Germline loops: CDR1 SGHRS, CDR2 YFSETQ. Unmatched junction bases numbered 4, after V lost 4 bases and J lost 0 bases. The CDR3 is CASSLTSGASYEQYF. In DNA, the CDR3 is TGCGCCAGCAGCCTTACTAGCGGGGCCTCCTACGAGCAGTACTTC.

The V call is TRBV14, the J call TRBJ1-1, with D possibly being TRBD1 (5 bases). This CDR3 region has 17 residues. Deletions cut 1 base from V and 1 base from J, with 16 bases between. Germline CDR1 and CDR2: SGHDN and FVKESK. The CDR3 here is CASSQVLGMGGNTEAFF. CDR3 sequence (DNA): TGTGCCAGCAGCCAAGTCCTCGGGATGGGGGGGAACACTGAAGCTTTCTTT.

This clone was picked up a small number of times. V gene TRBV19 combines with J gene TRBJ1-2; D not certain. The ends were cut back, 6 bases at V and 5 bases at J, with 7 bases in the middle. This CDR3 has 11 residues. Per the germline V gene, CDR1 is LNHDA and CDR2 is SQIVND (reference sequence). Here the CDR3 reads CASRSEYGYTF. CDR3 sequence (DNA): TGTGCCAGTAGGTCGGAGTATGGCTACACCTTC. Variable domain in full (rest from reference TRBV19 and TRBJ1-2): DGGITQSPKYLFRKEGQNVTLSCEQNLNHDAMYWYRQDPGQGLRLIYYSQIVNDFQKGDIAEGYSVSREKKESFPLTVTSAQKNPTAFYLCASRSEYGYTFGSGTRLTVV.

CDR3 loop: CAITAGGQETQYF. The CDR3 DNA reads TGTGCCATCACGGCGGGGGGCCAAGAGACCCAGTACTTC. The chain carries TRBV10-3 and TRBJ2-5; TRBD2 matches at 8 bases. V lost 7 bases and J lost 1; bases outside the gene matches: 2. The CDR3 totals 13 residues. Germline CDR1 reads ENHRY; CDR2 reads SYGVKD.

J is TRBJ2-5 and V is TRBV7-6; TRBD1 might be the D (5 bases). CDR1 SGHVS and CDR2 FNYEAQ come from the germline V gene. The CDR3 loop spans 15 amino acids. The V end lost 3 bases, the J end lost 5 bases, and 16 bases lay between the germline ends. This chain's CDR3 is CASSFVLRVHETQYF. The CDR3 DNA reads as TGTGCCAGCAGCTTCGTCCTCAGGGTGCACGAGACCCAGTACTTC. Supplemented by reference TRBV7-6 and TRBJ2-5, the full variable domain reads GAGVSQSPRYKVTKRGQDVALRCDPISGHVSLYWYRQALGQGPEFLTYFNYEAQQDKSGLPNDRFSAERPEGSISTLTIQRTEQRDSAMYRCASSFVLRVHETQYFGPGTRLLVL.

The chain joins TRBV4-3 to TRBJ2-2, with D tentatively TRBD2 (5 bases). Germline loops: CDR1 LGHNA, CDR2 YSLEER. The CDR3 is 14 amino acids. V dropped 1 base and J dropped 5 bases, with 8 bases sitting between them. CDR3 nucleotides: TGCGCCAGCAGCCAAGTCCGAGGGACCGGGGAGCTGTTTTTT. This sequence encodes CASSQVRGTGELFF.

The J gene is TRBJ1-4, the V gene TRBV28; 8 bases are shared with TRBD1. J lost 5 bases, V lost 6 bases, and 14 bases had no gene match. Germline values: CDR1 MDHEN, CDR2 SYDVKM. This CDR3 region has 17 residues. The CDR3 region is CASSPPGSAGGNEKLFF. In nucleotides, the CDR3 is TGTGCCAGCAGCCCCCCGGGGTCGGCAGGGGGCAATGAAAAACTGTTTTTT.

The chain is built from TRBV15 and TRBJ1-3; D is ambiguous. V dropped 3 bases and J dropped 5 bases, with 14 bases sitting between them. The CDR3 has 15 residues. Germline V gene sequence: CDR1 LNHNV, CDR2 YYDKDF (reference sequence). CDR3 DNA sequence: TGTGCCACCAGCAGGGCGCGGGGTACCCGAAACACCATATATTTT. Its protein is CATSRARGTRNTIYF.

CDR3 in amino acids: CAISESQAGGGGAGELFF. CDR3 DNA sequence: TGTGCCATCAGTGAGTCGCAGGCTGGCGGGGGCGGTGCCGGGGAGCTGTTTTTT. The rearrangement uses TRBV10-3 and TRBJ2-2; perhaps TRBD2 as D (7 bases). The V end was cut by 0 bases, the J end by 6 bases, with 20 bases between. This CDR3 contains 18 residues. Germline CDR1 ENHRY, CDR2 SYGVKD.

The rearrangement joins TRBV7-9 to TRBJ2-7; the D gene is possibly TRBD2 (5 bases). Trimming took 0 bases from V and 5 from J, leaving 14 bases between them. Germline V gene lookup returns CDR1 SEHNR and CDR2 FQNEAQ (reference sequence). This CDR3 has 15 residues. CDR3 in DNA: TGTGCCAGCAGCTTAGCAGGGAGCAATAAGGACGAGCAGTACTTC. This codes for CASSLAGSNKDEQYF.

V and J are TRBV10-3 and TRBJ1-4, with a weak D call TRBD1 (6 bases). There are 16 residues in the CDR3. V lost 6 bases to trimming and J lost 0 bases, with 14 bases between them. The V gene's germline CDR1 is ENHRY and CDR2 SYGVKD. The DNA for the CDR3 is TGTGCCATCAGCGCCGGACAGTTTACAACTAATGAAAAACTGTTTTTT. It is translated as CAISAGQFTTNEKLFF.

Only one count was recorded for this clone. The J gene is TRBJ1-2, the V gene TRBV6-5, with 11 bases identical to TRBD1. After removal of 2 bases from V and 4 bases from J, the junction contained 6 bases not matched to a gene. Germline V gives CDR1 MNHEY, CDR2 SVGAGI. The CDR3 length is 16 residues. CDR3 protein: CASSYLRTGGTYGYTF. The DNA for the CDR3 is TGTGCCAGCAGTTACCTACGGACAGGGGGCACCTATGGCTACACCTTC.

The CDR3 DNA follows: TGTGCCAGTAGTCCGGTAGCGGGGGGGTGGGAGACCCAGTACTTC. Amino acid sequence: CASSPVAGGWETQYF. This chain links TRBV19 with TRBJ2-5, with 11 nucleotides matching TRBD2. CDR1 LNHDA and CDR2 SQIVND come from the germline V gene (reference sequence). There are 15 residues in the CDR3. The trim removed 5 bases at V and 5 bases at J, leaving 7 bases unmatched.

On this clone itself: Different DNA sequences within this sample yield the same CDR3. The rearrangement links TRBV5-1 to TRBJ2-3; 8 nucleotides agree with TRBD2. Germline assignment: CDR1 SGHRS and CDR2 YFSETQ. This CDR3 has 16 residues. After removal of 0 bases from V and 3 bases from J, the junction contained 6 bases not matched to a gene. The CDR3 protein is CASSLVNSGGTDTQYF. The DNA for the CDR3 is TGCGCCAGCAGCTTGGTCAACAGCGGGGGAACAGATACGCAGTATTTT.

This clone has a single count. The chain employs TRBV5-1 and TRBJ2-2, with 8 bases identical to TRBD1. There are 15 residues in the CDR3. Germline V gene lookup returns CDR1 SGHRS and CDR2 YFSETQ. V lost 3 bases, J lost 4 bases, and 5 bases stayed unmatched. This CDR3 reads CASSWTGRSTGELFF. The CDR3 DNA reads TGCGCCAGCAGCTGGACAGGGAGGTCCACCGGGGAGCTGTTTTTT.

This clone was seen more than once but under ten times. This sequence joins TRBV4-2 and TRBJ2-7; TRBD1 aligns across 7 bases. Trimming at V came to 2 bases and at J to 9 bases, leaving 10 bases not matched to a gene. The length of the CDR3 is 14 residues. Germline values: CDR1 LGHNA, CDR2 YNFKEQ. The CDR3 bases are TGTGCCAGCAGCCAACCTTTGGGACAGTCGGCGCAGTACTTC. This translates into CASSQPLGQSAQYF.

The CDR3, as DNA: TGTGCCAGCAGCCAAACGACGGACAGCAGTTATGGCTACACCTTC. Its protein product is CASSQTTDSSYGYTF. The V call is TRBV7-9, the J call TRBJ1-2, with D possibly being TRBD1 (6 bases). Germline loops: CDR1 SEHNR, CDR2 FQNEAQ (reference sequence). This CDR3 has 15 residues. V was clipped by 5 bases and J by 5 bases, with 18 bases between them.